This passage covers 21 T cell receptor beta chains from one sample sequenced in a study of blood T cells in healthy people across ages (dated by TCRdb to the mid-2010s). The method was 5' RACE. This sample was sequenced with an Illumina HiSeq 2500. A second PCR of roughly 7 to 11 cycles was performed with a sample-barcoded 5' primer and a J-beta primer mix. The raw public reads went through TCRdb reprocessing: fastp at Q25, MiXCR clone calling, in-frame beta chains kept. Entries are consolidated by CDR3 protein sequence, retaining the most common genes and DNA. This sample lists over a million distinct CDR3 sequences; under 55% were detected once. Jointly, the top ten make up about 19% of the sample. Sequences were obtained from blood. These receptor sequences come from a woman in her sixties or seventies in good health.

The chain carries TRBV15 and TRBJ2-1; unclear D gene. V lost 0 bases, J lost 9 bases, and 15 bases lay in between. The CDR3 totals 15 residues. Germline-derived CDR1 and CDR2 are LNHNV and YYDKDF (reference sequence). The CDR3 here is CATSREKALMGEQFF. CDR3 nucleotide sequence: TGTGCCACCAGCAGAGAGAAGGCGCTAATGGGTGAGCAGTTCTTC.

There are a few counts of this clonotype. The chain employs TRBV24-1 and TRBJ2-3, with TRBD2 matching over 9 bases. V gave up 6 bases and J gave up 1 base; unmatched junction bases: 1. Germline CDR1 is KGHDR and CDR2 is SFDVKD. This CDR3 spans 14 amino acids. CDR3 in DNA: TGTGCCACCAGTCGGACTAGCGGCACAGATACGCAGTATTTT. Protein product: CATSRTSGTDTQYF.

This clonotype was found once. V is TRBV4-2 and J is TRBJ1-6; a possible D gene is TRBD1 (6 bases). Germline V gene sequence: CDR1 LGHNA, CDR2 YNFKEQ. The length of the CDR3 is 19 residues. V was cut by 3 bases and J by 2 bases, with 20 bases left in between. This CDR3 is CASSQEATQGSTYNSPLHF. The CDR3 coding sequence is TGTGCCAGCAGCCAGGAAGCTACACAGGGCAGCACCTATAATTCACCCCTCCACTTT.

V is TRBV6-1 and J is TRBJ2-2; TRBD1 matches at 8 bases. Germline CDR1 MNHNS, CDR2 SASEGT. The CDR3 is 15 amino acids. The V gene end was trimmed by 5 bases and the J gene end by 4 bases; junction bases not matched to a gene: 6. This CDR3 is CASSPDRAGTGELFF. CDR3 DNA: TGTGCCAGCAGTCCGGACAGGGCGGGCACCGGGGAGCTGTTTTTT.

V is TRBV5-1 and J is TRBJ2-3; D remains ambiguous. The germline CDR1 and CDR2 sequences are SGHRS and YFSETQ. Trimming took off 6 bases at V and 1 base at J, with 9 bases between the two ends. The CDR3 length is 13 residues. CDR3 protein: CASNEDGTDTQYF. The CDR3 DNA is TGCGCCAGCAACGAGGACGGCACAGATACGCAGTATTTT.

The chain carries TRBV4-1 and TRBJ2-7, with D perhaps matching TRBD2 (6 bases). The CDR3 is 14 residues long. The V gene's germline CDR1 is MGHRA and CDR2 YSYEKL. V lost 4 bases and J lost 2, with 12 bases in between. The CDR3 DNA sequence: TGCGCCAGCAGCCGCCTTGGAGGGCCCTACGAGCAGTACTTC. It is translated as CASSRLGGPYEQYF.

This clonotype was picked up many times. V usage is TRBV27 and J usage is TRBJ2-5; tentatively, D is TRBD1 (6 bases). CDR3 length equals 15 residues. V was shortened by 0 bases and J by 5 bases, with 13 bases between the two germline ends. From germline, CDR1 is MNHEY and CDR2 SMNVEV (reference sequence). The CDR3 sequence: CASSLSGGARETQYF. The CDR3 nucleotides are TGTGCCAGCAGTTTATCTGGGGGCGCGAGGGAGACCCAGTACTTC.

The chain links TRBV10-3 to TRBJ1-2; D perhaps matches TRBD1 (5 bases). The V end was cut by 3 bases, the J end by 9 bases, with 11 bases between. The germline V gene has CDR1 ENHRY and CDR2 SYGVKD. There are 12 residues in the CDR3. The CDR3 coding sequence is TGTGCCATCAGTGATCAAGGGGTTAGCTACACCTTC. It specifies CAISDQGVSYTF.

This chain joins TRBV14 and TRBJ1-5; D is unclear. Trimming removed 3 bases from V and 7 bases from J, with 7 bases in between. Germline CDR1 is SGHDN and CDR2 is FVKESK. There are 12 residues in the CDR3. CDR3 sequence reads: CASSHLDQPQHF. CDR3 nucleotide sequence: TGTGCCAGCAGCCACCTGGACCAGCCCCAGCATTTT.

This clonotype has just a few counts. This rearrangement joins TRBV7-2 to TRBJ1-2, with D possibly TRBD1 on 5 matching bases. Germline CDR1 and CDR2: SGHTA and FQGNSA. Trimming cost V 1 base and J 5 bases, with 17 bases left between them. This CDR3 has 16 amino acids. This chain's CDR3 is CASSLDARGFVYGYTF. The CDR3, as DNA: TGTGCCAGCAGCTTAGATGCGAGGGGTTTCGTATATGGCTACACCTTC. The full variable domain, completed using reference TRBV7-2 and TRBJ1-2, is GAGVSQSPSNKVTEKGKDVELRCDPISGHTALYWYRQSLGQGLEFLIYFQGNSAPDKSGLPSDRFSAERTGGSVSTLTIQRTQQEDSAVYLCASSLDARGFVYGYTFGSGTRLTVV.

This clonotype was counted ten times or more. The V gene is TRBV29-1, the J gene TRBJ2-7; D tentatively reads TRBD1 or TRBD2 (6 bases each). With 6 bases removed from V and 9 bases from J, the gap between germline ends came to 21 bases. Looked up from germline, CDR1 is SQVTM and CDR2 is ANQGSEA. This CDR3 has 13 amino acids. The CDR3 sequence: CSVTGTPGDGQYF. DNA for the CDR3: TGCAGCGTGACCGGGACACCGGGGGATGGGCAGTACTTC.

This clonotype has more than one count but fewer than ten. The chain recombines TRBV29-1 with TRBJ1-2, with D unresolved. V dropped 7 bases and J dropped 0 bases, with 9 bases sitting between them. CDR1 and CDR2 from the germline V gene are SQVTM and ANQGSEA. The CDR3 has 12 amino acids. In DNA form, the CDR3 reads TGCAGCGGGGGATTAGCTAACTATGGCTACACCTTC. Its translation: CSGGLANYGYTF.

There are many counts of this clonotype. This sequence joins TRBV20-1 and TRBJ2-4; D is perhaps TRBD2 (6 bases). CDR1 and CDR2 from the germline V gene are DFQATT and SNEGSKA (reference sequence). The CDR3 runs to 15 residues. With 0 bases removed from V and 7 bases from J, the gap between germline ends came to 16 bases. CDR3 in amino acids: CSARDYVTGENIQYF. In DNA, the CDR3 is TGCAGTGCTAGAGATTACGTGACGGGGGAGAACATTCAGTACTTC.

The rearrangement joins TRBV11-2 to TRBJ2-1, with D perhaps TRBD1 (5 bases). Trimming stripped 1 base from V and 13 bases from J, with 14 bases between. CDR3 length: 13 residues. CDR1 and CDR2 from the germline V gene are SGHAT and FQNNGV. CDR3 protein: CASSLGGLSNQFF. The CDR3 DNA reads as TGTGCCAGCAGCTTAGGGGGCCTTTCGAACCAGTTCTTC.

This clonotype was counted only a few times. The chain employs TRBV21-1 and TRBJ2-1; TRBD1 was called by the table and not checked on the DNA. TRBV21-1 counts as a pseudogene. The CDR3 is made up of 16 amino acids. CDR3 coding DNA: TGTGCCAGCAGCAAAGCGACAGGGCGGTCCTACAATGAGCAGTTCTTC. Its protein product is CASSKATGRSYNEQFF.

The chain uses TRBV6-2 or TRBV6-3 and TRBJ2-2, with 10 bases identical to TRBD1. Germline V gene data show CDR1 as MNHEY and CDR2 as SVGEGT. The length of the CDR3 is 15 residues. V shed 4 bases, J shed 3 bases, and the junction held 2 bases outside the gene matches. The CDR3 is CASSSDRGHTGELFF. CDR3 coding DNA: TGTGCCAGCAGTTCCGACAGGGGGCACACCGGGGAGCTGTTTTTT.

CDR3 amino acids: CASSGGQGYEAFF. CDR3 in DNA: TGTGCCAGCTCAGGGGGGCAGGGATATGAAGCTTTCTTT. The V gene is TRBV7-6, the J gene TRBJ1-1; 7 nucleotides line up with TRBD1. The CDR3 contains 13 residues. The germline V gene has CDR1 SGHVS and CDR2 FNYEAQ. After removal of 8 bases from V and 7 bases from J, the junction contained 10 bases not matched to a gene.

This chain uses TRBV10-3 with TRBJ2-1, with unresolved D. Trimming pared 4 bases from V and 10 bases from J, leaving 14 bases between. The germline gives CDR1 ENHRY, CDR2 SYGVKD. The CDR3 consists of 13 residues. CDR3 in amino acids: CAISVASPREQFF. CDR3 nucleotides: TGTGCCATCAGTGTGGCTAGTCCTCGAGAGCAGTTCTTC.

The chain recombines TRBV4-1 with TRBJ2-2, with a possible D match to TRBD2 (6 bases). V lost 8 bases and J lost 4, with 17 bases in between. Germline values: CDR1 MGHRA, CDR2 YSYEKL. This CDR3 contains 15 residues. This CDR3 reads CASGTPGLTTGELFF. The CDR3 coding sequence is TGCGCCAGCGGTACTCCGGGACTCACCACCGGGGAGCTGTTTTTT.

There are a few counts of this clonotype. The chain has TRBV5-6 and TRBJ1-2; 7 nucleotides match TRBD1. Per the germline V gene, CDR1 is SGHDT and CDR2 is YYEEEE. The CDR3 spans 14 residues. V lost 5 bases and J lost 4; bases outside the gene matches: 8. The CDR3 sequence: CASSFDRDSYGYTF. In DNA form, the CDR3 reads TGTGCCAGCAGTTTCGACAGGGACTCCTATGGCTACACCTTC. The variable domain in full, with the rest retrieved from reference TRBV5-6 and TRBJ1-2, is DAGVTQSPTHLIKTRGQQVTLRCSPKSGHDTVSWYQQALGQGPQFIFQYYEEEERQRGNFPDRFSGHQFPNYSSELNVNALLLGDSALYLCASSFDRDSYGYTFGSGTRLTVV.

This clonotype was recorded a few times. The rearrangement joins TRBV12-5 to TRBJ1-5; no clear D gene. Germline values: CDR1 LGHNT, CDR2 FRNRAP. This CDR3 is built from 14 residues. Trimming removed 3 bases from V and 4 bases from J, with 10 bases in between. CDR3 nucleotide sequence: TGTGCTAGTGGTTTCTGTTGGTGGAATCAGCCCCAGCATTTT. The encoded protein is CASGFCWWNQPQHF.